A single sample gave rise to the 5 T cell receptor beta chains below, sequenced in a study of response to subunit inactivated influenza vaccine (dated by TCRdb to the late 2010s). The library was generated by RT-PCR. Sequencing instrument: Illumina HiSeq 2500. TCRdb applied fastp at Q25 and MiXCR to the public reads, then kept only in-frame beta chains. Entries that share a CDR3 protein sequence are merged under the most common genes and DNA. This sample holds around 520,000 distinct CDR3 sequences; approximately 24% were observed only once. The ten largest clones take up approximately 2% of the sample. The material was CD4+ T cells sorted from PBMCs, obtained around 5 days after vaccination. The source of these receptors is a man aged 50-59 years who received an inactivated influenza vaccine. Donor details come from another sample of the same person, matched by shared clones.

The rearrangement uses TRBV4-2 and TRBJ2-2, with 10 bases matching TRBD2. This CDR3 has 16 amino acids. Germline V gives CDR1 LGHNA, CDR2 YNFKEQ. V shed 4 bases, J shed 5 bases, and the junction held 7 bases outside the gene matches. The CDR3 DNA sequence: TGTGCCAGCAGCCGAGAGAGCGGGAGGGTGACCGGGGAGCTGTTTTTT. Translating gives CASSRESGRVTGELFF.

The chain carries TRBV20-1 and TRBJ2-5, with D unresolved. The CDR3 contains 15 residues. With 3 bases removed from V and 2 bases from J, the gap between germline ends came to 16 bases. Germline loops: CDR1 DFQATT, CDR2 SNEGSKA (reference sequence). CDR3 loop: CSASLRHWTQETQYF. The CDR3 region has the DNA TGCAGTGCTAGTTTGAGACATTGGACGCAAGAGACCCAGTACTTC.

The rearrangement joins TRBV28 to TRBJ1-2; maybe TRBD1 (6 bases). V shed 6 bases and J shed 3 bases, with 11 bases lying between them. The CDR3 extends over 13 amino acids. Germline assignment: CDR1 MDHEN and CDR2 SYDVKM. CDR3: CASSPGHYYGYTF. The DNA for the CDR3 is TGTGCCAGCAGCCCGGGACACTACTATGGCTACACCTTC.

V gene TRBV4-3 combines with J gene TRBJ2-3; 9 positions match TRBD2. Trimming at V came to 1 base and at J to 5 bases, leaving 7 bases not matched to a gene. The CDR3 covers 16 residues. The V gene's germline CDR1 is LGHNA and CDR2 YSLEER. Written as DNA, the CDR3 is TGCGCCAGCAGCCAAGCCGCGGGGGGGCCTAAAGATACGCAGTATTTT. Translating gives CASSQAAGGPKDTQYF.

The table lists this clonotype with a count of one. This chain joins TRBV5-1 and TRBJ2-7; D remains unclear. V gave up 3 bases and J gave up 6 bases, with 13 bases separating them. The CDR3 length is 13 residues. Germline V gene sequence: CDR1 SGHRS, CDR2 YFSETQ. The CDR3 here is CASSSTGWPEQYF. The CDR3 DNA reads as TGCGCCAGCAGCTCCACCGGGTGGCCCGAGCAGTACTTC. Full variable domain (outside the CDR3, taken from reference TRBV5-1 and TRBJ2-7): KAGVTQTPRYLIKTRGQQVTLSCSPISGHRSVSWYQQTPGQGLQFLFEYFSETQRNKGNFPGRFSGRQFSNSRSEMNVSTLELGDSALYLCASSSTGWPEQYFGPGTRLTVT.